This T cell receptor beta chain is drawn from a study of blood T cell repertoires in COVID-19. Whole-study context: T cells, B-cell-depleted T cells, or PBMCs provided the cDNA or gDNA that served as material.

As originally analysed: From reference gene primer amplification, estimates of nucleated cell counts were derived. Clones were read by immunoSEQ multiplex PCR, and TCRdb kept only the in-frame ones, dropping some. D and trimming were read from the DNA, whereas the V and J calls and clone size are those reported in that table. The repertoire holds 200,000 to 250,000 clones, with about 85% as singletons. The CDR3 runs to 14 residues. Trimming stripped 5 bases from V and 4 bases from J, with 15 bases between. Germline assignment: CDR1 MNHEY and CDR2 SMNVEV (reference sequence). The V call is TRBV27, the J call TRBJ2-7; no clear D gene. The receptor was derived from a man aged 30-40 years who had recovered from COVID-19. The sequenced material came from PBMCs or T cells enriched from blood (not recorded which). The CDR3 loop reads CASSPPQAAYEQYF. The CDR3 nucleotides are TGTGCCAGCAGTCCCCCCCAAGCCGCGTACGAGCAGTACTTC.